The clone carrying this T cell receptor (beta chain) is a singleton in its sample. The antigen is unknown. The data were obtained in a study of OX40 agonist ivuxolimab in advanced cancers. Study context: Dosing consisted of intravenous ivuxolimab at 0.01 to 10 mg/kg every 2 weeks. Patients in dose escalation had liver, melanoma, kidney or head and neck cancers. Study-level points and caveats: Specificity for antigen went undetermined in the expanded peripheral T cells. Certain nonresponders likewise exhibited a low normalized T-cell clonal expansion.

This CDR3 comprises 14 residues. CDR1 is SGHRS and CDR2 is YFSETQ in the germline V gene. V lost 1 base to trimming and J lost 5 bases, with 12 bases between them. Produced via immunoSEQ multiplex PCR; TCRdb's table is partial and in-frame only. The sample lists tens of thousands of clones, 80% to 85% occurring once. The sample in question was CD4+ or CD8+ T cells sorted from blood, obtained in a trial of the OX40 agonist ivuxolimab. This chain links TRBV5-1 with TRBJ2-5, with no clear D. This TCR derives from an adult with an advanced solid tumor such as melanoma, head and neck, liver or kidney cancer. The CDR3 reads CASSLRAGSETQYF. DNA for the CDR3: TGCGCCAGCAGCTTGAGGGCAGGCAGTGAGACCCAGTACTTC. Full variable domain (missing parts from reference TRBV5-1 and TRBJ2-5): KAGVTQTPRYLIKTRGQQVTLSCSPISGHRSVSWYQQTPGQGLQFLFEYFSETQRNKGNFPGRFSGRQFSNSRSEMNVSTLELGDSALYLCASSLRAGSETQYFGPGTRLLVL.